This TCR beta chain emerged from a study of T cells in women clearing cervical HPV infection. Points from the study as a whole: Cases carried less TRBV6-7 than controls: approximately 0.1% versus 0.16%.

Only in-frame clones appear in the TCRdb table, and some are missing; sequencing was by immunoSEQ multiplex PCR. The sample has about 48,000 clones. Looked up from germline, CDR1 is DFQATT and CDR2 is SNEGSKA (reference sequence). J lost 7 bases, V lost 5 bases, and 9 bases had no gene match. This CDR3 has 16 residues. Notes on this clone: Its specificity is not known. The read comes to an end 3 residues before the CDR3 does, leaving the germline J gene to fill in the end.

The chain recombines TRBV20-1 with TRBJ2-1; 15 bases align to TRBD2. The TCR comes from a woman aged 18 to 75 with a cervical HPV16 infection that either progressed to CIN3+ or cleared (not recorded which). Sequenced: blood buffy coat. Partial CDR3 DNA: TGCAGTGCTTCTCGGACTAGCGGGGGGGCCTTAAATGAG. This encodes CSASRTSGGALNE. In full, the CDR3 is CSASRTSGGALNEQFF.